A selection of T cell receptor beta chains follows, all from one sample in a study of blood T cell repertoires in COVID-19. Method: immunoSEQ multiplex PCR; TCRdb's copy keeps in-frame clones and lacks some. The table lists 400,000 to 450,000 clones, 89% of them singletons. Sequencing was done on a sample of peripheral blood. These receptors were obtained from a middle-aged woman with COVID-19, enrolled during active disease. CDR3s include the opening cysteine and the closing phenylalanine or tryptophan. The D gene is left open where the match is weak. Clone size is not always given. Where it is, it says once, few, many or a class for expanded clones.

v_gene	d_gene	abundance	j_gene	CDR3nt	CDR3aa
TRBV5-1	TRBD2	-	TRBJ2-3	TGCGCCAGCAGCTTGGCCACGGGACTAGCGAGTACGCAGTATTTT	CASSLATGLASTQYF
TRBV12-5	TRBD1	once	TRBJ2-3	TGTGCTAGTGGTTCTGGACAGGGGCCAGATACGCAGTATTTT	CASGSGQGPDTQYF
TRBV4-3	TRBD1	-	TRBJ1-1	TGCGCCAGCAGCCATCTTCCGGGACAGGGGGACTCTGAAGCTTTCTTT	CASSHLPGQGDSEAFF
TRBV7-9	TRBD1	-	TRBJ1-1	TGTGCCAGCAGCCCCCGACAGGGGAGCGCTGAAGCTTTCTTT	CASSPRQGSAEAFF
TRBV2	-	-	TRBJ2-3	TGTGCCAGCAGTGAAGCGGTCCAACTCACAGATACGCAGTATTTT	CASSEAVQLTDTQYF
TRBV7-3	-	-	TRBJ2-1	TGTGCCAGCAGCTTTGGCGGGCTCTCCTACAATGAGCAGTTCTTC	CASSFGGLSYNEQFF
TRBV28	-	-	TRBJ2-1	TGTGCCACCAGGTACCAACTCGATAATACTAGGAATGAGCAGTTCTTC	CATRYQLDNTRNEQFF
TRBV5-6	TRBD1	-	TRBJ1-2	TGTGCCAGCAGCTTCGGACAGGGACCGAGAAATGGCTACACCTTC	CASSFGQGPRNGYTF
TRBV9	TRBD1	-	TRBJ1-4	TGTGCCAGCAGCGGAACCGGGACAGTGAATGAAAAACTGTTTTTT	CASSGTGTVNEKLFF
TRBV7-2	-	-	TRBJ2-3	TGTGCCAGCACCGGGGGATGGGGGTTCAGCACAGATACGCAGTATTTT	CASTGGWGFSTDTQYF
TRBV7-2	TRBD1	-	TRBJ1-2	TGTGCCAGCAGCTTCCGGGACAGGGGCAACTATGGCTACACCTTC	CASSFRDRGNYGYTF
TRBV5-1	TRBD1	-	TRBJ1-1	TGCGCCAGCAGCCAGGACAGGATGAACACTGAAGCTTTCTTT	CASSQDRMNTEAFF
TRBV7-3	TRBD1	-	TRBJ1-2	TGTGCCAGCAGCCCCCAACAGGGGTATGGCTACACCTTC	CASSPQQGYGYTF
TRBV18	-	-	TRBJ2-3	TGTGCCAGCTCACCCTACACAGATACGCAGTATTTT	CASSPYTDTQYF
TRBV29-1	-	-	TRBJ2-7	TGCAGCGTTGTAGAGGGTAGCCACGAGCAGTACTTC	CSVVEGSHEQYF
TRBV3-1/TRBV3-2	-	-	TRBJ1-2	TGTGCCAGCAGCCGGAGGGACGGCTATGGCTACACCTTC	CASSRRDGYGYTF
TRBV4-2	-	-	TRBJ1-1	TGTGCCAGCAGCCCCATTGGGACACCCTTGCGGGAAGCTTTCTTT	CASSPIGTPLREAFF
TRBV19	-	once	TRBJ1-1	TGTGCCAGTAGTGAGGACCGGGGTGGCACTGAAGCTTTCTTT	CASSEDRGGTEAFF
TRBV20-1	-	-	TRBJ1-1	TGCAGTGCTAGGGTTCAGGCCCAAGCTTTCTTT	CSARVQAQAFF
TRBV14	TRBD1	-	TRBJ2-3	TGTGCCAGCAGCCGACGACAGGGCAGTCTAGAAGATACGCAGTATTTT	CASSRRQGSLEDTQYF
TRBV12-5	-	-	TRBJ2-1	TGTGCTAGTACCCGGGGCGGGACAGCTCTATATGAGCAGTTCTTC	CASTRGGTALYEQFF
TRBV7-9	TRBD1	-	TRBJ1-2	TGTGCCAGCAGCTTAGGTGGCAGGGGGCCTCGGGGCTACACCTTC	CASSLGGRGPRGYTF
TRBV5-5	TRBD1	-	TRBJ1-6	TGTGCCAGCAGCAGTCCGGGACAGGGAAATTCACCCCTCCACTTT	CASSSPGQGNSPLHF
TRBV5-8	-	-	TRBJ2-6	TGTGCCAGCAGCTTCGGGGTTACCTCTGGGGCCAACGTCCTGACTTTC	CASSFGVTSGANVLTF
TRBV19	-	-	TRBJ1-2	TGTGCCAGTAGTCTAATCGGTGACAGTCCTATAGGTGGCTACACCTTC	CASSLIGDSPIGGYTF
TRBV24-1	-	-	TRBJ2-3	TGTGCCACCAGTAGAAGGTTGACAGGACCCACAGATACGCAGTATTTT	CATSRRLTGPTDTQYF
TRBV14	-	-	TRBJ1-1	TGTGCCAGCACCCCTTCCGGGGGTCCTCGAGCTTTCTTT	CASTPSGGPRAFF
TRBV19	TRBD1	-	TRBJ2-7	TGTGCCAGTAGGCTTACCCCGGGACAGGCCTACGAGCAGTACTTC	CASRLTPGQAYEQYF
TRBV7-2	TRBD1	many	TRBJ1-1	TGTGCCATCGGGCCTGACAGGGGCCTCACTGAAGCTTTCTTT	CAIGPDRGLTEAFF
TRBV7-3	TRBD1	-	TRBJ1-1	TGTGCCAGCAGCTTAGACAGGGTTAGGGCTTTCTTT	CASSLDRVRAFF
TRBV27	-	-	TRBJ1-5	TGTGCCAGCAGTTTTATCGGGGGGTACAATCAGCCCCAGCATTTT	CASSFIGGYNQPQHF
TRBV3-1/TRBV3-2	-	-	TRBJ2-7	TGTGCCAGCAGCCAAGCGGAATCTCGACAGAACTACGAGCAGTACTTC	CASSQAESRQNYEQYF
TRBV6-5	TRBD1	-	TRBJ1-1	TGTGCCAGCAGTTACAGGAGGGGACAGCAGAACACTGAAGCTTTCTTT	CASSYRRGQQNTEAFF
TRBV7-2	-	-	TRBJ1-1	TGTGCCAGCAGCCTCCGACAGGTCCTGAACACTGAAGCTTTCTTT	CASSLRQVLNTEAFF
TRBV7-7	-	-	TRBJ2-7	TGTGCTAGCAGCTTAGCGAGGGGACACCCTACTTACTTC	CASSLARGHPTYF
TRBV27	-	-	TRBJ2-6	TGTGCCAGCAGTTCGGTGTTCTCTGGGGCCAACGTCCTGACTTTC	CASSSVFSGANVLTF
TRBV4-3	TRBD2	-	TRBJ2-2	TGCGCCAGCAGCCAACAGACAGGCGGGGGGTACACCGGGGAGCTGTTTTTT	CASSQQTGGGYTGELFF
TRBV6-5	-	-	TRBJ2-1	TGTGCCAGCTTGAGGGGGGGAGATTACAATGAGCAGTTCTTC	CASLRGGDYNEQFF
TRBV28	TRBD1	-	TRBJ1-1	TGTGCCACCCAGGGGTACAGGGGGGCTAACACTGAAGCTTTCTTT	CATQGYRGANTEAFF
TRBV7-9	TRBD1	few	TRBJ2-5	TGTGCCAGCAGCTACAGGGGAGAGACCCAGTACTTC	CASSYRGETQYF
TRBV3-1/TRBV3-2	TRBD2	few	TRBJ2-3	TGTGCCAGCAGCCCCCAAGCGGGGGGGTGGTTGGGTACGCAGTATTTT	CASSPQAGGWLGTQYF
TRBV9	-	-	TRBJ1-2	TGTGCCAGCAGCGTAGGCAGGGGCTATGGCTACACCTTC	CASSVGRGYGYTF
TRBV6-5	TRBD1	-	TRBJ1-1	TGTGCCAGCAGTTTTAGGACAGGGGACACTGAAGCTTTCTTT	CASSFRTGDTEAFF
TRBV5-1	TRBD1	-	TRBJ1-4	TGCGCCAGCAGCTTGGGAGCTGGACAGGGCGGTGAAAAACTGTTTTTT	CASSLGAGQGGEKLFF
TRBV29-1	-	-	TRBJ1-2	TGCAGCGTTGTTGAAGGGCCGGGGGACTATGGCTACACCTTC	CSVVEGPGDYGYTF
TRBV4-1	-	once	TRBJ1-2	TGCGCCAGCAGCCAAGAGACAGGCAGAGCTAACTATGGCTACACCTTC	CASSQETGRANYGYTF
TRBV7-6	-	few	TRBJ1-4	TGTGCCAGCAGCTTAGGCGGGAGGGCGGGGAGGTTTGAAAAACTGTTTTTT	CASSLGGRAGRFEKLFF
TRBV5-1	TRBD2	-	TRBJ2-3	TGCGCCAGCACCCTAGACACTAGCGGGTCAGATACGCAGTATTTT	CASTLDTSGSDTQYF
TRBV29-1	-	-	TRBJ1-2	TGCAGCGCTCGCCTACTTTCAAGTGGCTACACCTTC	CSARLLSSGYTF
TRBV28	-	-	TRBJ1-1	TGTGCCAGCAGTACCACATGGAGAAACACTGAAGCTTTCTTT	CASSTTWRNTEAFF
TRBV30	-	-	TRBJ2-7	TGTGCCTGGAGTGTAAAGACTCCTAGCTCCTACGAGCAGTACTTC	CAWSVKTPSSYEQYF
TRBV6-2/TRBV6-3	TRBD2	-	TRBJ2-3	TGTGCCAGCAGTTATATAGCGGGGTGGGCAGATACGCAGTATTTT	CASSYIAGWADTQYF
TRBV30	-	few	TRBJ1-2	TGTGCCTGGAGTGATACCGAGACAGAGCCAAGCTCCTTC	CAWSDTETEPSSF
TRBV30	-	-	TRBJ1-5	TGTGCCTGGAGCCCGGGGGGCAATCAGCCCCAGCATTTT	CAWSPGGNQPQHF
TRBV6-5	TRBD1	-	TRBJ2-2	TGTGCCAGCAGAACTCGCCTACAGGGGTCCGGGGAGCTGTTTTTT	CASRTRLQGSGELFF